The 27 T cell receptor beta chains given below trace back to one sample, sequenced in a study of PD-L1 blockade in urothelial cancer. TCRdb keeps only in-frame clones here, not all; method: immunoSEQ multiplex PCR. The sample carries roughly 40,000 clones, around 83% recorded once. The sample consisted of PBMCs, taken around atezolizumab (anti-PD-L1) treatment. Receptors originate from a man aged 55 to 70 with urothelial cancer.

This CDR3 is CSVRQVNEKLFF. For the CDR3, the DNA is TGCAGCGTTCGTCAGGTTAATGAAAAACTGTTTTTT. The chain employs TRBV29-1 and TRBJ1-4; D is unclear. The V end was cut by 5 bases, the J end by 4 bases, with 8 bases between. Germline V gene data show CDR1 as SQVTM and CDR2 as ANQGSEA. The length of the CDR3 is 12 residues.

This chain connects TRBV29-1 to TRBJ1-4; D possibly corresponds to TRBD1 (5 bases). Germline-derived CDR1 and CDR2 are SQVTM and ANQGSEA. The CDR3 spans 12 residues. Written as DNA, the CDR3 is TGCAGTGCCGGTCAGGGAGGTGAAAAACTGTTTTTT. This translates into CSAGQGGEKLFF.

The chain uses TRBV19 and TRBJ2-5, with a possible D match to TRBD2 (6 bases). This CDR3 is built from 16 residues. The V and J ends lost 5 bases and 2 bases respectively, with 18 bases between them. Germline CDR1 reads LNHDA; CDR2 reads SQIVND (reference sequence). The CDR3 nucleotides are TGTGCCAGTAGTTTAAGACGCAGGAGGGAGCAAGAGACCCAGTACTTC. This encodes CASSLRRRREQETQYF.

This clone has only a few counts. CDR3 sequence reads: CSVESGEPKEKLFF. The CDR3 DNA reads as TGCAGCGTTGAATCGGGGGAACCCAAAGAAAAACTGTTTTTT. This chain connects TRBV29-1 to TRBJ1-4; weak D call: TRBD1 (5 bases). Germline lookup yields CDR1 SQVTM and CDR2 ANQGSEA. Trimming stripped 2 bases from V and 8 bases from J, with 15 bases between. The CDR3 contains 14 residues.

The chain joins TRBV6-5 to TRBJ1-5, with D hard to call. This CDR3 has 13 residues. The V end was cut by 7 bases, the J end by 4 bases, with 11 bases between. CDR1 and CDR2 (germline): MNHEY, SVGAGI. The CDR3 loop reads CASTPGRNQPQHF. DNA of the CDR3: TGTGCCAGCACCCCGGGGAGGAATCAGCCCCAGCATTTT.

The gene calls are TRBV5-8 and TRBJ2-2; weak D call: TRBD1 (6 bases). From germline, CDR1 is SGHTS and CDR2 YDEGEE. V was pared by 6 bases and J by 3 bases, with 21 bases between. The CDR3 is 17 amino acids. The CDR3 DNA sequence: TGTGCCAGCACGGACCGACAGGAAGTAAGACACACCGGGGAGCTGTTTTTT. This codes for CASTDRQEVRHTGELFF.

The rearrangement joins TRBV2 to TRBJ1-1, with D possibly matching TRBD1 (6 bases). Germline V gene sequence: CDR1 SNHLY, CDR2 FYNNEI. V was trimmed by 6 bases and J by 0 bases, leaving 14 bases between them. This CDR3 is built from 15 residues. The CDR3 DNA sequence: TGTGCCAGCAGGAACAGGGCCAACCTGAACACTGAAGCTTTCTTT. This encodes CASRNRANLNTEAFF.

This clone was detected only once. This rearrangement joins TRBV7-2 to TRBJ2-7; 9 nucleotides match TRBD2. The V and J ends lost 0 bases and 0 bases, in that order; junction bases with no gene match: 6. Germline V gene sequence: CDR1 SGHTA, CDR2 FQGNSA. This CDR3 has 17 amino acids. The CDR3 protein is CASSLAPGLASSYEQYF. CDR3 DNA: TGTGCCAGCAGCTTAGCGCCGGGACTAGCATCCTCCTACGAGCAGTACTTC.

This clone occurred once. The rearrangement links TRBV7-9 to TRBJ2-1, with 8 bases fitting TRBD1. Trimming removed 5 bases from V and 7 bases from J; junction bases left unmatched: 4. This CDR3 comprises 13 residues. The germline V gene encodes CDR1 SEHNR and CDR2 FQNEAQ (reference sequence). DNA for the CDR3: TGTGCCAGCAGCCTGACAGGGGAGAATGAGCAGTTCTTC. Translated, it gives CASSLTGENEQFF.

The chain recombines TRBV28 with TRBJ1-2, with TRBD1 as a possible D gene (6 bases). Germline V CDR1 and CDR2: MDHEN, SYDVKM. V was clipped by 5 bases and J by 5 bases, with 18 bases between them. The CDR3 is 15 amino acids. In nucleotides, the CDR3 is TGTGCCAGCAGTCCCGGGACACCCGGTTGGTATGGCTACACCTTC. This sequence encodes CASSPGTPGWYGYTF.

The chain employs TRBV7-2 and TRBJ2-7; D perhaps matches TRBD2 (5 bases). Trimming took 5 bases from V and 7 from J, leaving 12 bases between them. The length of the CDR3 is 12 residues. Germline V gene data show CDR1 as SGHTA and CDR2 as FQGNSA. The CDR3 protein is CASSPGLGEQYF. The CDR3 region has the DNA TGTGCCAGCAGCCCTGGACTCGGGGAGCAGTACTTC.

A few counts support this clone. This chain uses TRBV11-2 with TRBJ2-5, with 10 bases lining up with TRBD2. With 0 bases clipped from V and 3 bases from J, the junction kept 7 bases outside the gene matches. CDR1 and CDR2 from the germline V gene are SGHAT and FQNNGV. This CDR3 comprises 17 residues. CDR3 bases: TGTGCCAGCAGCTTAGATCTAGCGGGAGTCGCCGAAGAGACCCAGTACTTC. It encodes CASSLDLAGVAEETQYF.

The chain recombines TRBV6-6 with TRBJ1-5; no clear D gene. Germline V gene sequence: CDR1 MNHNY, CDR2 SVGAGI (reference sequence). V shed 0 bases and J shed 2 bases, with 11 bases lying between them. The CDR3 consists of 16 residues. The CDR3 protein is CASSYSRGSGNQPQHF. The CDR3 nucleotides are TGTGCCAGCAGTTACTCGAGAGGGTCTGGCAATCAGCCCCAGCATTTT.

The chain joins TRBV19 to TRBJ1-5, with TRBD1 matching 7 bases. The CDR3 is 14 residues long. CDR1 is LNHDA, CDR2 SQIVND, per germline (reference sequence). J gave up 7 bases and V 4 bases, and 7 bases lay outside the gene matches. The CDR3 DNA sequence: TGTGCCAGTAGTAAAGGGGGCGGTCGACAGCCCCAGCATTTT. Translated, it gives CASSKGGGRQPQHF.

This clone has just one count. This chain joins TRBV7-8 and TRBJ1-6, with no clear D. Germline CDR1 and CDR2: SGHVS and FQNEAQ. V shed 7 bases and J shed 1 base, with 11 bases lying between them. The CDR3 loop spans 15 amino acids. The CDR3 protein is CASKRGSSYNSPLHF. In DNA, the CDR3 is TGTGCCAGCAAAAGAGGCTCGTCCTATAATTCACCCCTCCACTTT.

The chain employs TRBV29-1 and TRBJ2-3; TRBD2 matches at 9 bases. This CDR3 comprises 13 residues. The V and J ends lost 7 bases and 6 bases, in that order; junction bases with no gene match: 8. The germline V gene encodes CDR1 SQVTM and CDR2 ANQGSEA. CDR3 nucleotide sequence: TGCAGCGCGATCGGGACTAGCTTTGATACGCAGTATTTT. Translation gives CSAIGTSFDTQYF.

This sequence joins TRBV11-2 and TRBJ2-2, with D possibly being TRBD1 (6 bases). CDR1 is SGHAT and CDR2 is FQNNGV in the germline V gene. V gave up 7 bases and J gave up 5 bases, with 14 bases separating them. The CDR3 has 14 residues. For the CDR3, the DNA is TGTGCCAGCAATTTGATAGGGGGTACCGGGGAGCTGTTTTTT. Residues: CASNLIGGTGELFF. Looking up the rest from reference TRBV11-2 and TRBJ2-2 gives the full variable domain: EAGVAQSPRYKIIEKRQSVAFWCNPISGHATLYWYQQILGQGPKLLIQFQNNGVVDDSQLPKDRFSAERLKGVDSTLKIQPAKLEDSAVYLCASNLIGGTGELFFGEGSRLTVL.

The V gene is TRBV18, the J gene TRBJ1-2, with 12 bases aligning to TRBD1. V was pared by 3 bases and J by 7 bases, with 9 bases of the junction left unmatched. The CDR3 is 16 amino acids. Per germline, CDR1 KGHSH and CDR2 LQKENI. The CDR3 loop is CASSPPPGTGGVGYTF. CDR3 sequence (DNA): TGTGCCAGCTCACCTCCCCCCGGGACAGGGGGCGTTGGCTACACCTTC.

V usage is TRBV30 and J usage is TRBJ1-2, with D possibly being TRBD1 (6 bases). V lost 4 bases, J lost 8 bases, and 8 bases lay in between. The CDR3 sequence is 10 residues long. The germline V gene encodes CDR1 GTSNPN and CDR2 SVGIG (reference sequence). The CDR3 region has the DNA TGTGCCTGGAACAGGGAGGGCTACACCTTC. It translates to CAWNREGYTF.

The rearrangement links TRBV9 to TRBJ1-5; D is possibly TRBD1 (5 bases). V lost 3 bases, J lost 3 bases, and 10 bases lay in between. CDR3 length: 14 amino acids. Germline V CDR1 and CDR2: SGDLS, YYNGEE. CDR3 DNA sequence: TGTGCCAGCAGCGCCGGGGGGATCAATCAGCCCCAGCATTTT. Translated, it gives CASSAGGINQPQHF.

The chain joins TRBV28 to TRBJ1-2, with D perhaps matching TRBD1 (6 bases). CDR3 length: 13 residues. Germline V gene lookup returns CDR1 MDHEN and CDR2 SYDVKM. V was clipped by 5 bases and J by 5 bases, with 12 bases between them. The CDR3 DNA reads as TGTGCCAGCAGTCCCGGGACAATTTATGGCTACACCTTC. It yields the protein CASSPGTIYGYTF.

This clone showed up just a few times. The CDR3: CASSSGPESGYEQYF. In DNA form, the CDR3 reads TGTGCCAGCAGCTCAGGCCCCGAATCCGGCTACGAGCAGTACTTC. The V gene is TRBV7-9, the J gene TRBJ2-7; D call uncertain. The CDR3 extends over 15 amino acids. Germline-derived CDR1 and CDR2 are SEHNR and FQNEAQ (reference sequence). V lost 4 bases, J lost 3 bases, and 16 bases lay in between.

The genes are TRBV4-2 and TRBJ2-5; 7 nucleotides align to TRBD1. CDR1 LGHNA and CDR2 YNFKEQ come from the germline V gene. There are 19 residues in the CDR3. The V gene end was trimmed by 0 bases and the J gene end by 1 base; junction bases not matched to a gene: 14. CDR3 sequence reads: CASSQDRHFRQGVQETQYF. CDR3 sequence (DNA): TGTGCCAGCAGCCAAGATAGACACTTCCGACAGGGCGTCCAAGAGACCCAGTACTTC.

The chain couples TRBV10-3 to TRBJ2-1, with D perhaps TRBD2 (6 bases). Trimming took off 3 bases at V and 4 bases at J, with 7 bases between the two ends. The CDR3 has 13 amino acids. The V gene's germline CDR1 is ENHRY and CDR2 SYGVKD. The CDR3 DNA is TGTGCCATCAGTGATCGGGGGTACAATGAGCAGTTCTTC. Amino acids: CAISDRGYNEQFF.

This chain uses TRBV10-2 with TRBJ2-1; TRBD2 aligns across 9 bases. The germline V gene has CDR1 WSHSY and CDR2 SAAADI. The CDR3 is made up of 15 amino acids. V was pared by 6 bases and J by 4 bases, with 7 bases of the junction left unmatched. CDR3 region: CASSPSGTLYNEQFF. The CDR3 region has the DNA TGCGCCAGCAGCCCTAGCGGGACCCTATACAATGAGCAGTTCTTC.

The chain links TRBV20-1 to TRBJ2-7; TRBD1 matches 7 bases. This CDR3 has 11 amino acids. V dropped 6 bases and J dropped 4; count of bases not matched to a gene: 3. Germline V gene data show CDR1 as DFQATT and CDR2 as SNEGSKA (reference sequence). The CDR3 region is CSARQGYEQYF. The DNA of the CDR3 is TGCAGTGCAAGACAGGGTTACGAGCAGTACTTC.

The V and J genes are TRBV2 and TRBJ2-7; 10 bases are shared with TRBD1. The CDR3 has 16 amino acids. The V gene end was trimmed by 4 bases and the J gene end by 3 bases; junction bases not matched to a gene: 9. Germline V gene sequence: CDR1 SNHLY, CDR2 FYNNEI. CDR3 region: CASSANPGTGVYEQYF. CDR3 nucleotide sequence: TGTGCCAGCAGTGCAAACCCCGGGACAGGGGTCTACGAGCAGTACTTC.